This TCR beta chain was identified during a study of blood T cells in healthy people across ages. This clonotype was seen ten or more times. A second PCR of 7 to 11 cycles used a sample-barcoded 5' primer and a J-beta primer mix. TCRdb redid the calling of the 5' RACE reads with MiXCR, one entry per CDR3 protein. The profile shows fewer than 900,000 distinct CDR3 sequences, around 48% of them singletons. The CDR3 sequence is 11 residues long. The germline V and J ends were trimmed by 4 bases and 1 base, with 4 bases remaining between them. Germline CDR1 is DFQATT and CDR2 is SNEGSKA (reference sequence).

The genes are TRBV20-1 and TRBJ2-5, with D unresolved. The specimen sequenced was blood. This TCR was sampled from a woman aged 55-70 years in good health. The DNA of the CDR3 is TGCAGTGCTACATTCCAAGAGACCCAGTACTTC. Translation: CSATFQETQYF.